The entry below describes one T cell receptor (beta chain). Antigen unknown. Germline CDR1 is LNHNV and CDR2 is YYDKDF (reference sequence). Trimming shortened V by 0 bases and J by 9 bases, and 9 bases separated the two germline ends. The CDR3 covers 12 residues. This sample stems from a study of shared clonotypes between healthy human individuals. Notes on the study in general: Represented genetic and exposure-history diversity was restricted by having few donors. Estimated richness was generally greater in naive than memory subsets.

In the sorted-subset replicate PCRs, 150 to 200 ng DNA, 25,000 to 30,000 T cell genomes, was used. Some clones are missing from TCRdb's copy, which holds only in-frame ones; the method was immunoSEQ multiplex PCR. The sample contains roughly 2,500,000 clones, approximately 93% of which appear only once. The CD4+ fraction was divided into a CD45RA+ naive subset and a CD45RA-negative memory subset. Sequenced sample: naive CD4+ T cells from PBMCs. The subset denotes: CD45RA+ positively selected. This clonotype was obtained from a man aged 18 to 35 in good health. Some clones in this sample may be carry-over from other donors' samples. This chain links TRBV15 with TRBJ2-7; D uncertain. DNA for the CDR3: TGTGCCACCAGCAGAGATCGTAGCATGCAGTACTTC. This codes for CATSRDRSMQYF.